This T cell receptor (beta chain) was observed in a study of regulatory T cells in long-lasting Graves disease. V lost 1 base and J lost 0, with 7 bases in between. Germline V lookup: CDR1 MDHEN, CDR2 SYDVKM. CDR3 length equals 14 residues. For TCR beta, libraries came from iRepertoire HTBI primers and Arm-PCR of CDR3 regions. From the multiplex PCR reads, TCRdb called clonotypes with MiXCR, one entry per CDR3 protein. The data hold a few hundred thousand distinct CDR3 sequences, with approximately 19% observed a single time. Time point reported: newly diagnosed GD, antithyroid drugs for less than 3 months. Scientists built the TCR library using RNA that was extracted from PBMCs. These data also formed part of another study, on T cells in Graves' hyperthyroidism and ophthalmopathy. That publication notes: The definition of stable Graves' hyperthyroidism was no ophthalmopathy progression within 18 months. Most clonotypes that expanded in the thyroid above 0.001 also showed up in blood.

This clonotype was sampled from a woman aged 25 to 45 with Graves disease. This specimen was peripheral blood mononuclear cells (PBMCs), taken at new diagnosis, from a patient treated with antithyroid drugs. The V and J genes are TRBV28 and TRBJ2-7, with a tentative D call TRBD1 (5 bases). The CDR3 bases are TGTGCCAGCAGTTTATTAACAGGCTCCTACGAGCAGTACTTC. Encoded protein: CASSLLTGSYEQYF.